These T cell receptor beta chains were read from a single sample in a study of T cell repertoires in cytomegalovirus infection. TCRdb passed the reads through MiXCR, listing each CDR3 protein once. The top ten clones hold around 11% of a sample with 830,000 or so distinct CDR3 sequences, less than 35% of them seen once. For these receptors, no antigen is known. The source material was cultured CD8+ T cells from PBMCs, sampled from culture after CMV antigen stimulation. These TCRs come from a human donor in good health (CMV status not recorded). Some clones in this sample may be carry-over from other donors' samples. CDR3s include the opening cysteine and the closing phenylalanine or tryptophan. D genes are given only for firm matches. For some rows the clone size is stated as once, few or many, or as a class when expanded; others skip it.

J gene: TRBJ2-3
clone size: few
V gene: TRBV9
D gene: -
CDR3 DNA: TGTGCCAGCAGCGTAGCAGGGGGGGATAGCACAGATACGCAGTATTTT
CDR3 protein: CASSVAGGDSTDTQYF

J gene: TRBJ1-1
clone size: -
V gene: TRBV3-1
D gene: -
CDR3 DNA: TGTGTCAGCAGCCAAGAAGATGAAGGGGCTTGGAACACTGAAGCTTTCTTT
CDR3 protein: CVSSQEDEGAWNTEAFF

J gene: TRBJ1-5
clone size: -
V gene: TRBV10-3
D gene: -
CDR3 DNA: TGTGCCATCAGTGGTCCGGATGGCAATCAGCCCCAGCATTTT
CDR3 protein: CAISGPDGNQPQHF

J gene: TRBJ2-7
clone size: many
V gene: TRBV7-2
D gene: -
CDR3 DNA: TGTGCCAGCAGCTCGGACAGAGTCTACGAGCAGTACTTC
CDR3 protein: CASSSDRVYEQYF

J gene: TRBJ1-6
clone size: many
V gene: TRBV7-8
D gene: TRBD1
CDR3 DNA: TGTGCCAGCAGTCCCCCCGGACAGGATAATTCACCCCTCCACTTT
CDR3 protein: CASSPPGQDNSPLHF

J gene: TRBJ2-1
clone size: many
V gene: TRBV7-6
D gene: TRBD2
CDR3 DNA: TGTGCCAGCAGCCCCCAGACTAGCGGGGGGGAGTTTAATGAGCAGTTCTTC
CDR3 protein: CASSPQTSGGEFNEQFF

J gene: TRBJ1-3
clone size: -
V gene: TRBV13
D gene: -
CDR3 DNA: TGTGCCAGCAGTCAGGAGGGCGGGCGTTGGAGAAACACCATATATTTT
CDR3 protein: CASSQEGGRWRNTIYF

J gene: TRBJ1-5
clone size: -
V gene: TRBV27
D gene: -
CDR3 DNA: TGTGCCACCTCCTCAGGGGTAGGTCAGCCCCAGCATTTT
CDR3 protein: CATSSGVGQPQHF

J gene: TRBJ2-2
clone size: many
V gene: TRBV7-6
D gene: -
CDR3 DNA: TGTGCCAGCAGCCAGCCGCCGACAGGGAACACCGGGGAGCTGTTTTTT
CDR3 protein: CASSQPPTGNTGELFF

J gene: TRBJ2-3
clone size: few
V gene: TRBV28
D gene: -
CDR3 DNA: TGTGCCAGCAGTTTGGGCCGACCCTCTCGCACAGATACGCAGTATTTT
CDR3 protein: CASSLGRPSRTDTQYF

J gene: TRBJ2-2
clone size: few
V gene: TRBV6-6
D gene: -
CDR3 DNA: TGTGCCAGCAGCCTCATCCCGGTGACAGGAAACACCGGGGAGCTGTTTTTT
CDR3 protein: CASSLIPVTGNTGELFF

J gene: TRBJ2-3
clone size: few
V gene: TRBV7-8
D gene: -
CDR3 DNA: TGTGCAATTGAGGACAGAAAGCGCACAGATACGCAGTATTTT
CDR3 protein: CAIEDRKRTDTQYF

J gene: TRBJ2-1
clone size: few
V gene: TRBV6-5
D gene: -
CDR3 DNA: TGTGCCAGCAGTTACTTAGGGGAGTCTTACAATGAGCAGTTCTTC
CDR3 protein: CASSYLGESYNEQFF

J gene: TRBJ1-5
clone size: many
V gene: TRBV7-8
D gene: -
CDR3 DNA: TGTGCCAGCAGCTTAGCAGGCCTCAATCAGCCCCAGCATTTT
CDR3 protein: CASSLAGLNQPQHF

J gene: TRBJ2-5
clone size: -
V gene: TRBV15
D gene: TRBD1
CDR3 DNA: TGTGCCACCAGCAGAGACGGGACAGGGATAGGGATGGCGCTGGAGACCCAGTACTTC
CDR3 protein: CATSRDGTGIGMALETQYF

J gene: TRBJ1-5
clone size: once
V gene: TRBV19
D gene: -
CDR3 DNA: TGTGCCAGCCCGGGACCCCCGGGCAATCAGCCCCAGCATTTT
CDR3 protein: CASPGPPGNQPQHF

J gene: TRBJ2-7
clone size: few
V gene: TRBV10-3
D gene: TRBD1
CDR3 DNA: TGTGCCATCAGTTCCGCGGGACAGGGAGACTACGAGCAGTACTTC
CDR3 protein: CAISSAGQGDYEQYF

J gene: TRBJ2-1
clone size: -
V gene: TRBV6-1
D gene: -
CDR3 DNA: TGTGCCAGCACCGAAGGCTCCCGCTCCTACAATGAGCAGTTCTTC
CDR3 protein: CASTEGSRSYNEQFF

J gene: TRBJ1-1
clone size: -
V gene: TRBV27
D gene: -
CDR3 DNA: TGTGCCAGCAGTCCGGGACGGCTCACTGAAGCTTTCTTT
CDR3 protein: CASSPGRLTEAFF

J gene: TRBJ1-4
clone size: -
V gene: TRBV27
D gene: -
CDR3 DNA: TGTGCCAGCAGTTTGGGGGGCAGGTCTAATGAAAAACTGTTTTTT
CDR3 protein: CASSLGGRSNEKLFF

J gene: TRBJ1-2
clone size: few
V gene: TRBV6-5
D gene: TRBD1
CDR3 DNA: TGTGCCAGCAGTTACGCGACAGGGATTAACTATGGCTACACCTTC
CDR3 protein: CASSYATGINYGYTF

J gene: TRBJ2-1
clone size: few
V gene: TRBV2
D gene: -
CDR3 DNA: TGTGCCAGCAAGCCCCCGGGGCACTACAATGAGCAGTTCTTC
CDR3 protein: CASKPPGHYNEQFF

J gene: TRBJ1-1
clone size: -
V gene: TRBV27
D gene: -
CDR3 DNA: TGTGCCAGCAGTTTCGGCAGGACCACTGAAGCTTTCTTT
CDR3 protein: CASSFGRTTEAFF

J gene: TRBJ1-1
clone size: -
V gene: TRBV5-6
D gene: -
CDR3 DNA: TGTGCCAGCAGCTTGCCCCCCCTAGGGAGCACTGAAGCTTTCTTT
CDR3 protein: CASSLPPLGSTEAFF

J gene: TRBJ2-7
clone size: many
V gene: TRBV28
D gene: TRBD1
CDR3 DNA: TGTGCCAGCAGTCCCAGGACAGGGCAGCGCGAGCAGTACTTC
CDR3 protein: CASSPRTGQREQYF

J gene: TRBJ2-5
clone size: -
V gene: TRBV2
D gene: TRBD2
CDR3 DNA: TGTGCCAGCGATAGGACTAGCGGGGAAGAGACCCAGTACTTC
CDR3 protein: CASDRTSGEETQYF

J gene: TRBJ1-1
clone size: -
V gene: TRBV28
D gene: -
CDR3 DNA: TGTGCCAGCAGTTCTCGGGACAACCAGAACACTGAAGCTTTCTTT
CDR3 protein: CASSSRDNQNTEAFF

J gene: TRBJ1-4
clone size: -
V gene: TRBV2
D gene: TRBD1
CDR3 DNA: TGTGCCAGCAGTTACAGGGGAATTAGAGAAAAACTGTTTTTT
CDR3 protein: CASSYRGIREKLFF

J gene: TRBJ2-2
clone size: -
V gene: TRBV27
D gene: -
CDR3 DNA: TGTGCCAGTACATCGTTGGGGAATGAGGTCGGGGAGCTGTTTTTT
CDR3 protein: CASTSLGNEVGELFF

J gene: TRBJ1-1
clone size: -
V gene: TRBV7-9
D gene: -
CDR3 DNA: TGTGCCAGCAGCCGTAGCGGGACCTCAGGAGGGAACACTGAAGCTTTCTTT
CDR3 protein: CASSRSGTSGGNTEAFF

J gene: TRBJ2-1
clone size: -
V gene: TRBV11-1
D gene: TRBD2
CDR3 DNA: TGTGTCAGCAGCCTCAGGGACCTAGCGGGGGGCTACAATGAGCAGTTCTTC
CDR3 protein: CVSSLRDLAGGYNEQFF

J gene: TRBJ2-3
clone size: -
V gene: TRBV7-9
D gene: -
CDR3 DNA: TGTGCCAGCAGCCTATCGGGTTTCGGGCCGGGGGATACGCAGTATTTT
CDR3 protein: CASSLSGFGPGDTQYF

J gene: TRBJ2-7
clone size: -
V gene: TRBV5-4
D gene: -
CDR3 DNA: TGTGCCAGCAGCGGTGACGGAGCCTACGAGCAGTACTTC
CDR3 protein: CASSGDGAYEQYF

J gene: TRBJ2-3
clone size: few
V gene: TRBV11-3
D gene: TRBD2
CDR3 DNA: TGTGCCAGCAGCTGGACGGGGGGGACCACAGATACGCAGTATTTT
CDR3 protein: CASSWTGGTTDTQYF

J gene: TRBJ2-7
clone size: many
V gene: TRBV7-8
D gene: -
CDR3 DNA: TGTGCCAGCAGCTTGGGCTACAGCCAGGCCTACGAGCAGTACTTC
CDR3 protein: CASSLGYSQAYEQYF

J gene: TRBJ2-3
clone size: few
V gene: TRBV19
D gene: -
CDR3 DNA: TGTGCCAGTACCCTGGAGGGGGCTGAGTCAGATACGCAGTATTTT
CDR3 protein: CASTLEGAESDTQYF

J gene: TRBJ2-5
clone size: -
V gene: TRBV19
D gene: -
CDR3 DNA: TGTGCCAGTAGTACGATCCCGGGGGAGACCCAGTACTTC
CDR3 protein: CASSTIPGETQYF

J gene: TRBJ2-6
clone size: -
V gene: TRBV6-6
D gene: TRBD1
CDR3 DNA: TGTGCCAGCAGTTACTGGGGACAGGTTACTTCTGGGGCCAACGTCCTGACTTTC
CDR3 protein: CASSYWGQVTSGANVLTF

J gene: TRBJ1-1
clone size: many
V gene: TRBV7-6
D gene: -
CDR3 DNA: TGTGCCAGCAGCCCCCCAGGGTGGACTGAAGCTTTCTTT
CDR3 protein: CASSPPGWTEAFF

J gene: TRBJ2-5
clone size: -
V gene: TRBV6-5
D gene: TRBD2
CDR3 DNA: TGTGCCAGCAGAAACCGGGACAGGGGACTAGCGGGGGTCCAAGAGACCCAGTACTTC
CDR3 protein: CASRNRDRGLAGVQETQYF

J gene: TRBJ2-2
clone size: -
V gene: TRBV7-6
D gene: TRBD2
CDR3 DNA: TGTGCCAGCAGACCAACTAGCGGGGGGAGTACCGGGGAGCTGTTTTTT
CDR3 protein: CASRPTSGGSTGELFF

J gene: TRBJ1-4
clone size: -
V gene: TRBV20-1
D gene: -
CDR3 DNA: TGCAGTGCTAGAGATCACAAGAACAGGGATAGGGAAAAACTGTTTTTT
CDR3 protein: CSARDHKNRDREKLFF

J gene: TRBJ2-1
clone size: -
V gene: TRBV5-6
D gene: TRBD1
CDR3 DNA: TGTGCCAGCAGCTCCCGCCTGGACAGGGCGGATGAGCAGTTCTTC
CDR3 protein: CASSSRLDRADEQFF

J gene: TRBJ1-3
clone size: -
V gene: TRBV10-3
D gene: -
CDR3 DNA: TGTGCCATCACCGACAGAACCCACACAGACTCTGGAAACACCATATATTTT
CDR3 protein: CAITDRTHTDSGNTIYF

J gene: TRBJ2-5
clone size: few
V gene: TRBV6-5
D gene: -
CDR3 DNA: TGTGCCAGCAGTTACTCGACGGGCCCAGAGACCCAGTACTTC
CDR3 protein: CASSYSTGPETQYF

J gene: TRBJ2-7
clone size: -
V gene: TRBV10-3
D gene: -
CDR3 DNA: TGTGCCATCACTGGGACCGTTTTGGGCGAGCAGTACTTC
CDR3 protein: CAITGTVLGEQYF

J gene: TRBJ2-3
clone size: -
V gene: TRBV10-3
D gene: -
CDR3 DNA: TGTGCCATCAAGGAGGGGGGTCCGGATACGCAGTATTTT
CDR3 protein: CAIKEGGPDTQYF

J gene: TRBJ1-5
clone size: -
V gene: TRBV4-1
D gene: -
CDR3 DNA: TGCGCCAGCAGCCAAGAGGCAGACCAGCCCCAGCATTTT
CDR3 protein: CASSQEADQPQHF

J gene: TRBJ2-1
clone size: -
V gene: TRBV6-2/TRBV6-3
D gene: -
CDR3 DNA: TGTGCCAGCAGTTGGACAGAGATCTACAATGAGCAGTTCTTC
CDR3 protein: CASSWTEIYNEQFF

J gene: TRBJ2-3
clone size: -
V gene: TRBV5-6
D gene: -
CDR3 DNA: TGTGCCAGCAGCTTGGCCCCGGGGGGCGGGACAGATACGCAGTATTTT
CDR3 protein: CASSLAPGGGTDTQYF